Below, one TCR beta chain is given with its context. Its antigen is currently unknown. This CDR3 region has 14 residues. The junction had 6 bases not matched to a gene; V was cut back by 6 bases and J by 6 bases. Per germline, CDR1 ENHRY and CDR2 SYGVKD. Amplified TCR beta CDR3 regions were obtained using RNA transcripts as template. First-round RT-PCR used HTBI primers; second-round multiplex PCR followed. MiXCR, run by TCRdb on the multiplex PCR reads, gives a single entry per CDR3 protein. The sample yields about 1.2 million distinct CDR3 sequences, about 40% seen once. The source of the sample is a study of Graves' ophthalmopathy and Graves' hyperthyroidism. Aged 18 to 65, the patients with hyperthyroidism had under 2 months' duration and were newly diagnosed. Study-wide findings and caveats: A roughly 80% specificity and roughly 90% sensitivity were achieved by a 13-signature model that separated ophthalmopathy from stable hyperthyroidism. Blood also contained most of the expanded thyroid clonotypes above 0.001 frequency. Ophthalmopathy progression cases were predicted by the model with roughly 68% sensitivity and 72.22% specificity.

The chain links TRBV10-3 to TRBJ2-7; 12 positions agree with TRBD1. The sequencing input was peripheral blood or thyroid tissue (not recorded which). This TCR was recovered from an adult man with Graves' hyperthyroidism. CDR3 residues: CAIRETGQGAEQYF. The CDR3 DNA reads TGTGCCATCAGGGAGACGGGACAGGGGGCCGAGCAGTACTTC.